This T cell receptor beta chain was captured in a study of cytomegalovirus exposure and HLA in healthy donors. Background on the study: From roughly 180 million T cells, an earlier analysis saw roughly 100 million unique TCR beta sequences. Study results and limitations: When the data were analyzed later, several of the most significant clusters appeared to be linked to common viral pathogens. Despite most TCR sequences being rare, some public TCRs occurred in many donors.

Primers included in the PCR were 60 Vbeta and 13 Jbeta primers. Generated by immunoSEQ multiplex PCR, the TCRdb table keeps only in-frame clones and is missing some. The sample includes around 140,000 clones, about 80% of them seen just once. In regard to this clone: Its target is unknown. The same CDR3 can be traced to other DNA sequences in this sample.

The sample comprised PBMCs. The TCR originated in a woman aged 55-75 years in good health and CMV-seropositive.

CDR3 nucleotide sequence: TGCGCCAGCAGCCAAGTGTTAGGGACTCGGGATGAAAAACTGTTTTTT. This translates into CASSQVLGTRDEKLFF. This chain uses TRBV4-3 with TRBJ1-4; D perhaps matches TRBD1 (5 bases). Trimming left V 1 base short and J 6 bases short, with 15 bases between. Germline V lookup: CDR1 LGHNA, CDR2 YSLEER. This CDR3 is built from 16 residues.